The clone carrying this T cell receptor beta chain was counted a few times. This sample is part of a study of human T cells and chemical hapten exposure. Time point denoted: patch test 1, 2 weeks after DPC sensitization. Treatment in this sample: therapeutic diphenylcyclopropenone sensitization with weekly scalp DPC. Trimming cost V 7 bases and J 0 bases, with 12 bases left between them. CDR1 is SQVTM and CDR2 is ANQGSEA in the germline V gene. The length of the CDR3 is 13 residues. Single cDNA molecules in the library carried unique molecular identifiers attached during preparation. TCRdb re-called the RACE reads through MiXCR, storing one row per CDR3 protein. In the table there are about 340,000 distinct CDR3 sequences, around 7% of which are singletons.

The sample in question was whole blood, obtained in connection with sensitization to the hapten diphenylcyclopropenone (DPC). The chain employs TRBV29-1 and TRBJ1-1; D gene uncertain. The TCR sequence derives from a woman aged 18-29 years with alopecia areata. Some clones in this sample may be carry-over from other donors' samples. For the CDR3, the DNA is TGCAGCGGCGGCGAAGGGATGAACACTGAAGCTTTCTTT. As protein: CSGGEGMNTEAFF. The full variable domain, its missing parts supplied by reference TRBV29-1 and TRBJ1-1, is SAVISQKPSRDICQRGTSLTIQCQVDSQVTMMFWYRQQPGQSLTLIATANQGSEATYESGFVIDKFPISRPNLTFSTLTVSNMSPEDSSIYLCSGGEGMNTEAFFGQGTRLTVV.